This T cell receptor beta chain was identified during a study of blood T cell repertoires in COVID-19. The CDR3 totals 18 residues. Germline loops: CDR1 SGHDT, CDR2 YYEEEE. J lost 1 base, V lost 4 bases, and 7 bases had no gene match. Cohort 3 donors counted as recovered after two negative PCRs, clearance, or resolved symptoms. Repertoires were generated with immunoSEQ multiplex PCR, while TCRdb's copy carries only in-frame clones and drops some. The sample carries a few hundred thousand clones, over 75% recorded once. The receptor was isolated from a woman between 18 and 29 years old who had recovered from COVID-19. The chain employs TRBV5-6 and TRBJ2-1; 14 bases match TRBD2. Sequenced input: PBMCs or T cells enriched from blood (not recorded which). The DNA of the CDR3 is TGTGCCAGCAGCGCCGGGACTAGCGGGGGTACATCCTACAATGAGCAGTTCTTC. It yields the protein CASSAGTSGGTSYNEQFF.